One and the same sample provided the 27 T cell receptor beta chains below, sequenced in a study of Tregs in tolerant kidney transplant recipients. The protocol was immunoSEQ multiplex PCR, while the TCRdb copy is restricted to in-frame clones and leaves out a portion. Here the sample spans under 50,000 clones, roughly 95% being singletons. No antigen has been assigned to these receptors. What was sequenced was Tregs from blood cultured with allogeneic cells. The receptor source for this set is a human donor in good health.

V usage is TRBV9 and J usage is TRBJ1-4; 9 bases align to TRBD1. Losses at the gene ends were 4 bases for V and 12 bases for J; bases not matched to a gene: 16. Germline V gives CDR1 SGDLS, CDR2 YYNGEE. The CDR3 runs to 16 residues. The DNA of the CDR3 is TGTGCCAGCAGCCCAGTGAAGGACAGGGGTACCACGGAACTGTTTTTT. This sequence encodes CASSPVKDRGTTELFF. Based on the CDR3 plus reference TRBV9 and TRBJ1-4, the full variable domain is DSGVTQTPKHLITATGQRVTLRCSPRSGDLSVYWYQQSLDQGLQFLIQYYNGEERAKGNILERFSAQQFPDLHSELNLSSLELGDSALYFCASSPVKDRGTTELFFGSGTQLSVL.

The chain recombines TRBV5-4 with TRBJ2-7, with D perhaps matching TRBD2 (6 bases). Per germline, CDR1 SGHNT and CDR2 YYREEE (reference sequence). The CDR3 is 15 residues long. V lost 4 bases and J 3 bases, leaving 17 bases between the germline ends. The CDR3, as DNA: TGTGCCAGCAGCCGCCCTGGCGGGACCGACTACGAGCAGTACTTC. Its translation: CASSRPGGTDYEQYF.

The gene calls are TRBV5-1 and TRBJ1-2; possible D gene TRBD1, 5 bases. The germline V gene encodes CDR1 SGHRS and CDR2 YFSETQ. CDR3 length equals 15 residues. Trimming took 5 bases from V and 3 from J, leaving 17 bases between them. CDR3 in DNA: TGCGCCAGCAGTCCTTCTGACAGTCGTTACTATGGCTACACCTTC. This codes for CASSPSDSRYYGYTF.

The V gene is TRBV29-1, the J gene TRBJ2-7, with a possible D match to TRBD2 (6 bases). Germline V CDR1 and CDR2: SQVTM, ANQGSEA. Trimming removed 8 bases from V and 3 bases from J, with 20 bases in between. The CDR3 covers 14 residues. The CDR3 spells CSPGHGGSVYEQYF. DNA of the CDR3: TGCAGCCCAGGACACGGGGGAAGCGTCTACGAGCAGTACTTC.

This sequence joins TRBV6-5 and TRBJ2-3; 11 bases are a match to TRBD1. Per germline, CDR1 MNHEY and CDR2 SVGAGI. There are 14 residues in the CDR3. The V and J ends lost 7 bases and 9 bases, in that order; junction bases with no gene match: 9. Here the CDR3 reads CASTWTGGATTQYF. Here the CDR3 DNA reads TGTGCCAGCACCTGGACAGGGGGCGCGACCACGCAGTATTTT.

The chain links TRBV7-8 to TRBJ1-3; D is perhaps TRBD1 (6 bases). The germline V gene has CDR1 SGHVS and CDR2 FQNEAQ. The CDR3 length is 16 residues. V lost 2 bases, J lost 6 bases, and 17 bases lay in between. Here the CDR3 DNA reads TGTGCCAGCAGCTTATTGGAGAACAGGGTAGTAAACACCATATATTTT. Translated: CASSLLENRVVNTIYF. The full variable domain, with the rest looked up from reference TRBV7-8 and TRBJ1-3, is GAGVSQSPRYKVAKRGQDVALRCDPISGHVSLFWYQQALGQGPEFLTYFQNEAQLDKSGLPSDRFFAERPEGSVSTLKIQRTQQEDSAVYLCASSLLENRVVNTIYFGEGSWLTVV.

The chain is built from TRBV7-3 and TRBJ2-2; 8 bases line up with TRBD2. Per the germline V gene, CDR1 is SGHTA and CDR2 is FQGTGA. This CDR3 region has 16 residues. The J segment lost 0 bases and the V segment lost 0 bases, leaving 0 bases of the junction unmatched. The CDR3 sequence is CASSLTSGANTGELFF. The CDR3 region has the DNA TGTGCCAGCAGCTTAACTAGCGGGGCGAACACCGGGGAGCTGTTTTTT. Variable domain in full (rest from reference TRBV7-3 and TRBJ2-2): GAGVSQTPSNKVTEKGKYVELRCDPISGHTALYWYRQSLGQGPEFLIYFQGTGAADDSGLPNDRFFAVRPEGSVSTLKIQRTERGDSAVYLCASSLTSGANTGELFFGEGSRLTVL.

This chain links TRBV7-8 with TRBJ2-2; 13 nucleotides agree with TRBD2. This CDR3 has 16 residues. Germline CDR1 reads SGHVS; CDR2 reads FQNEAQ. Losses at the gene ends were 1 base for V and 6 bases for J; bases not matched to a gene: 2. CDR3 sequence: CASSLGLAGGAGELFF. DNA of the CDR3: TGTGCCAGCAGCTTAGGACTAGCGGGGGGCGCCGGGGAGCTGTTTTTT.

This chain joins TRBV5-6 and TRBJ1-6; D ambiguous. Trimming removed 2 bases from V and 0 bases from J, with 9 bases in between. Germline assignment: CDR1 SGHDT and CDR2 YYEEEE. The CDR3 spans 16 residues. CDR3 nucleotides: TGTGCCAGCAGCTTCCGCGAGAGCTCCTATAATTCACCCCTCCACTTT. This codes for CASSFRESSYNSPLHF.

The rearrangement links TRBV7-9 to TRBJ1-1, with D uncertain. In germline, CDR1 is SEHNR, CDR2 FQNEAQ (reference sequence). There are 14 residues in the CDR3. Trimming took 1 base from V and 0 from J, leaving 6 bases between them. For the CDR3, the DNA is TGTGCCAGCAGCTTAGTCCCAGTGAACACTGAAGCTTTCTTT. Residues: CASSLVPVNTEAFF.

The rearrangement links TRBV25-1 to TRBJ2-2, with 10 bases identical to TRBD1. The germline V gene encodes CDR1 MGHDK and CDR2 SYGVNS. CDR3 length: 16 amino acids. After removal of 8 bases from V and 4 bases from J, the junction contained 10 bases not matched to a gene. CDR3 nucleotides: TGTGCCAGCCGTGCTTCGGGGACAGGGGCCACCGGGGAGCTGTTTTTT. It translates to CASRASGTGATGELFF.

The chain employs TRBV7-9 and TRBJ2-2; unclear D gene. The CDR3 runs to 16 residues. The germline CDR1 and CDR2 sequences are SEHNR and FQNEAQ (reference sequence). V was pared by 5 bases and J by 5 bases, with 18 bases between. The CDR3 nucleotides are TGTGCCAGCAGCCCCCGGGCCATCAGGTTTACCGGGGAGCTGTTTTTT. Translation gives CASSPRAIRFTGELFF. The entire variable domain, with the rest obtained from reference TRBV7-9 and TRBJ2-2, is as follows: DTGVSQNPRHKITKRGQNVTFRCDPISEHNRLYWYRQTLGQGPEFLTYFQNEAQLEKSRLLSDRFSAERPKGSFSTLEIQRTEQGDSAMYLCASSPRAIRFTGELFFGEGSRLTVL.

This chain uses TRBV5-5 with TRBJ2-1, with 9 bases lining up with TRBD1. Trimming at V came to 0 bases and at J to 5 bases, leaving 3 bases not matched to a gene. The CDR3 covers 15 residues. Germline lookup yields CDR1 SGHKS and CDR2 YYEKEE (reference sequence). The DNA for the CDR3 is TGTGCCAGCAGCTTGGCTGGGACAGGGCACAATGAGCAGTTCTTC. Amino acid sequence: CASSLAGTGHNEQFF.

The chain combines TRBV27 with TRBJ2-1; TRBD2 matches 9 bases. CDR1 MNHEY and CDR2 SMNVEV come from the germline V gene (reference sequence). CDR3 length: 15 amino acids. The trim removed 6 bases at V and 2 bases at J, leaving 5 bases unmatched. CDR3 nucleotides: TGTGCCAGCAGGGGTAAGCGGGAGGCCTACAATGAGCAGTTCTTC. Protein product: CASRGKREAYNEQFF.

The V call is TRBV10-1, the J call TRBJ2-2; D is perhaps TRBD1 (5 bases). The V end lost 8 bases, the J end lost 6 bases, and 22 bases lay between the germline ends. This CDR3 has 16 amino acids. CDR1 is WNHNN and CDR2 is SYGVQD in the germline V gene (reference sequence). The CDR3 region is CASSYDSFRNPGELFF. The CDR3 region has the DNA TGCGCCAGCTCCTACGACAGTTTCCGTAACCCCGGGGAGCTGTTTTTT.

J is TRBJ2-5 and V is TRBV20-1, with unresolved D. The CDR3 totals 11 residues. V was pared by 6 bases and J by 1 base, with 6 bases between. Germline lookup yields CDR1 DFQATT and CDR2 SNEGSKA (reference sequence). For the CDR3, the DNA is TGCAGTGCAGGAATCCAAGAGACCCAGTACTTC. It encodes CSAGIQETQYF.

The rearrangement joins TRBV5-6 to TRBJ2-5; 9 nucleotides line up with TRBD1. In germline, CDR1 is SGHDT, CDR2 YYEEEE. V lost 2 bases to trimming and J lost 4 bases; unmatched junction nucleotides: 6. The CDR3 extends over 15 amino acids. The DNA of the CDR3 is TGTGCCAGCAGCTTCCCCGGGACAGGGTTAGAGACCCAGTACTTC. It codes for CASSFPGTGLETQYF.

J is TRBJ1-2 and V is TRBV27; D is possibly TRBD1 (5 bases). This CDR3 contains 15 residues. The V end was cut by 7 bases, the J end by 5 bases, with 20 bases between. Germline V gives CDR1 MNHEY, CDR2 SMNVEV (reference sequence). Here the CDR3 reads CASTRLYRGEYGYTF. The CDR3 DNA follows: TGTGCCAGCACCCGCCTGTATAGGGGTGAATATGGCTACACCTTC.

The chain is built from TRBV7-3 and TRBJ1-1, with D possibly TRBD1 on 5 matching bases. The germline V gene has CDR1 SGHTA and CDR2 FQGTGA. Trimming took 2 bases from V and 5 from J, leaving 9 bases between them. The CDR3 length is 13 residues. CDR3 region: CASSLGAGTEAFF. The CDR3 DNA is TGTGCCAGCAGCTTAGGGGCAGGGACTGAAGCTTTCTTT.

The V and J genes are TRBV14 and TRBJ1-3, with D unresolved. The CDR3 loop spans 16 amino acids. V gave up 3 bases and J gave up 2 bases, with 14 bases separating them. Germline CDR1 reads SGHDN; CDR2 reads FVKESK. CDR3 loop: CASSHGPPITGNTIYF. The DNA of the CDR3 is TGTGCCAGCAGCCATGGACCTCCTATAACTGGAAACACCATATATTTT.

This clone was observed a single time. The chain employs TRBV30 and TRBJ1-1; TRBD1 might be the D (5 bases). The CDR3 length is 16 residues. Germline V CDR1 and CDR2: GTSNPN, SVGIG (reference sequence). V lost 2 bases to trimming and J lost 2 bases, with 18 bases between them. The CDR3 DNA reads as TGTGCCTGGAGTCCTGTCGGCGACAGACGCAACACTGAAGCTTTCTTT. This encodes CAWSPVGDRRNTEAFF.

In DNA, the CDR3 is TGTGCCAGTAGTAGACAGGCCTCTGGACAGGGGTTCCTCCAAGAGACCCAGTACTTC. Amino acids: CASSRQASGQGFLQETQYF. The chain uses TRBV19 and TRBJ2-5; 9 positions match TRBD1. This CDR3 has 19 residues. Germline lookup yields CDR1 LNHDA and CDR2 SQIVND (reference sequence). V was pared by 4 bases and J by 1 base, with 16 bases of the junction left unmatched.

This chain uses TRBV25-1 with TRBJ2-6; D remains ambiguous. The CDR3 has 13 residues. Germline V lookup: CDR1 MGHDK, CDR2 SYGVNS. V lost 1 base, J lost 2 bases, and 0 bases lay in between. The CDR3 DNA reads as TGTGCCAGCAGTGAATCTGGGGCCAACGTCCTGACTTTC. It specifies CASSESGANVLTF.

The J gene is TRBJ1-1, the V gene TRBV5-1; D not resolved. The CDR3 spans 13 residues. Germline V CDR1 and CDR2: SGHRS, YFSETQ. V lost 4 bases to trimming and J lost 5 bases, with 12 bases between them. CDR3 DNA: TGCGCCAGCAGCGAGTTGGAGGTTACTGAAGCTTTCTTT. Translating it yields CASSELEVTEAFF.

J is TRBJ1-1 and V is TRBV2; D unclear. V was shortened by 6 bases and J by 4 bases, with 12 bases between the two germline ends. Germline assignment: CDR1 SNHLY and CDR2 FYNNEI. The CDR3 has 13 amino acids. This CDR3 reads CASSKAVITEAFF. In DNA, the CDR3 is TGTGCCAGCAGCAAAGCAGTGATCACTGAAGCTTTCTTT.

The chain links TRBV19 to TRBJ2-5; D gene ambiguous. CDR3 size: 12 residues. V lost 4 bases to trimming and J lost 2 bases, with 5 bases between them. Germline lookup yields CDR1 LNHDA and CDR2 SQIVND (reference sequence). The CDR3, as DNA: TGTGCCAGTAGTAGAAGACAAGAGACCCAGTACTTC. This gives the protein CASSRRQETQYF.

The J gene is TRBJ2-1, the V gene TRBV2, with 8 bases lining up with TRBD2. Germline CDR1 and CDR2: SNHLY and FYNNEI. The CDR3 is 15 amino acids. J was trimmed by 1 base and V by 3 bases; bases with no gene match: 2. CDR3 protein: CASSEQRGSYNEQFF. The CDR3 coding sequence is TGTGCCAGCAGTGAGCAGCGGGGGTCCTACAATGAGCAGTTCTTC.